This TCR beta chain stems from a study of T cells in Graves' hyperthyroidism and ophthalmopathy. Study in general: At initial diagnosis, before any treatment had begun, peripheral blood was obtained.

CDR3 length equals 15 residues. Between the trimmed V and J ends, which lost 5 bases and 6 bases, there was a span of 20 bases. Germline-derived CDR1 and CDR2 are MDHEN and SYDVKM. This clonotype was seen repeatedly, ten times or more. The CDR3 regions of TCR beta were amplified from RNA transcripts. Carried out on the TCR CDR3, a first-round RT-PCR used the HTBI primer set. TCRdb re-analysed the multiplex PCR reads in MiXCR, keeping a single row per CDR3 protein. The table has around 280,000 distinct CDR3 sequences, around 13% seen once. This receptor was obtained from a woman in her forties with Graves' hyperthyroidism. The genes are TRBV28 and TRBJ2-7; tentative D call: TRBD2 (8 bases). The sequencing sample was made of blood. Here the CDR3 reads CASSIAGQIVPEQYF. DNA of the CDR3: TGTGCCAGCAGTATAGCGGGACAGATCGTGCCCGAGCAGTACTTC.